A selection of T cell receptor beta chains follows, all from one sample in a study of ipilimumab plus nivolumab after autologous stem cell transplantation. TCRdb keeps only in-frame clones here, not all; method: immunoSEQ multiplex PCR. The sample holds roughly 40,000 clones; approximately 92% are singletons and the top ten take roughly 0.9%. The material was PBMCs, obtained in a trial of ipilimumab plus nivolumab as post-transplant consolidation. These receptors came from a male donor with multiple myeloma. CDR3s include the opening cysteine and the closing phenylalanine or tryptophan. The D gene is left open where the match is weak. Rows give clone size only sometimes, using once, few, many, or a class for an expanded clone.

>TRBV7-6|TRBJ2-1|once|-
TGTGCCAGCAGCTTACGGAATGAGCAGTTCTTC
CASSLRNEQFF
>TRBV28|TRBJ2-4|-|-
TGTGCCAGCAGTTTATTGGGGGCCAAAAACATTCAGTACTTC
CASSLLGAKNIQYF
>TRBV10-3|TRBJ2-7|-|-
TGTGCCATCGGACAGTTAATTAGCTCCTACGAGCAGTACTTC
CAIGQLISSYEQYF
>TRBV4-3|TRBJ2-4|-|-
TGCGCCAGCACGAGGGCCAAAAACATTCAGTACTTC
CASTRAKNIQYF
>TRBV12-5|TRBJ1-1|-|-
TGTGCTAGTGGTTTTCTACGCGACCTCCGGGGCACTGAAGCTTTCTTT
CASGFLRDLRGTEAFF
>TRBV4-3|TRBJ1-5|-|-
TGCGCCAGCAGGCCGTTAGGGAGGACGGCCTATTGTGGCAATCAGCCCCAGCATTTT
CASRPLGRTAYCGNQPQHF
>TRBV5-6|TRBJ1-2|few|-
TGTGCCAGCAGCCCTCCCGTTGGCTATGGCTACACCTTC
CASSPPVGYGYTF
>TRBV9|TRBJ1-2|-|TRBD1
TGTGCCAGCAGCCCGCCGCCGGGACAGGGGCTGGGCTACACCTTC
CASSPPPGQGLGYTF
>TRBV5-1|TRBJ2-5|-|-
TGCGCCAGCAGGTGGACGTCACAAGAGACCCAGTACTTC
CASRWTSQETQYF
>TRBV5-6|TRBJ1-1|once|TRBD1
TGTGCCAGCAGCTCTATCCAGGGGGCGGTCACTGAAGCTTTCTTT
CASSSIQGAVTEAFF
>TRBV18|TRBJ2-2|-|TRBD1
TGTGCCAGCTCACCTCGGACAGGGTCCACCGGGGAGCTGTTTTTT
CASSPRTGSTGELFF
>TRBV5-3|TRBJ1-2|once|TRBD1
TGTGCCAGAAGCATCGATACACCCCTAGGGACAGGGGAGAGTATCTATGGCTACACCTTC
CARSIDTPLGTGESIYGYTF
>TRBV7-9|TRBJ1-2|-|-
TGTGCCAGCAGCTTAGTTGGGATGGGCTATGGCTACACCTTC
CASSLVGMGYGYTF
>TRBV6-1|TRBJ2-1|once|-
TGTGCCAGCAGGAGGTATGAGCAGTTCTTC
CASRRYEQFF
>TRBV4-1|TRBJ2-5|-|TRBD1
TGCGCCAGCAGCCAAAGGGGGCTCGAAGAGACCCAGTACTTC
CASSQRGLEETQYF
>TRBV28|TRBJ1-1|-|TRBD1
TGTGCCAGCAGTTTACCCGGGACAGGGTCCACTGAAGCTTTCTTT
CASSLPGTGSTEAFF
>TRBV10-3|TRBJ2-2|-|TRBD2
TGTGCCATCAGTGATCCAGGACTAGCGGGCAAGAACACCGGGGAGCTGTTTTTT
CAISDPGLAGKNTGELFF
>TRBV9|TRBJ1-2|-|-
TGTGCCAGCACCCAAGAGGGGGGCTATGGCTACACCTTC
CASTQEGGYGYTF
>TRBV9|TRBJ2-2|-|-
TGTGCCAGCAATCGGGGAGAGGCCACCGGGGAGCTGTTTTTT
CASNRGEATGELFF
>TRBV28|TRBJ2-5|few|-
TGTGCCAGCAGTTTGCTACAGGTGGAGACCCAGTACTTC
CASSLLQVETQYF
>TRBV7-2|TRBJ1-1|-|TRBD1
TGTGCCAGCAGCGTACAGGGGGACCGTACCGAAGCTTTCTTT
CASSVQGDRTEAFF
>TRBV29-1|TRBJ2-1|-|-
TGCAGCGCTAACCTAGTTCGACATGAGCAGTTCTTC
CSANLVRHEQFF
>TRBV5-5|TRBJ2-3|-|-
TGTGCCAGCAGCTTTGACAGGAGCACAGATACGCAGTATTTT
CASSFDRSTDTQYF
>TRBV13|TRBJ1-4|-|TRBD1
TGTGCCAGCAGCTTAGCCGGGACAGGGGGCGCGACGCTGTTTTTT
CASSLAGTGGATLFF
>TRBV7-2|TRBJ2-1|-|TRBD1
TGTGCCAGCAGCTTGGCCGGGACAGGCGGGTACAATGAGCAGTTCTTC
CASSLAGTGGYNEQFF
>TRBV6-1|TRBJ1-4|-|TRBD1
TGTGCCAGCAGTCGGGACAGGGATGAAAAACTGTTTTTT
CASSRDRDEKLFF
>TRBV19|TRBJ2-3|-|-
TGTGCCAGTAGTAGGGTGTTAGATACGCAGTATTTT
CASSRVLDTQYF
>TRBV27|TRBJ2-1|-|-
TGTGCCAGCAGTTTTTACAATGAGCAGTTCTTC
CASSFYNEQFF
>TRBV27|TRBJ2-1|once|TRBD1
TGTGCCAGCAGTGTCGGGACAGTCTACAATGAGCAGTTCTTC
CASSVGTVYNEQFF
>TRBV7-6|TRBJ2-7|-|-
TGTGCCAGCAGCTTAGGCCCCGTCCGCTACGAGCAGTACTTC
CASSLGPVRYEQYF
>TRBV7-2|TRBJ2-4|once|TRBD2
TGTGCCAGCAGCTTAGTTGGATTAGCGGGAGGTGTTAACATTCAGTACTTC
CASSLVGLAGGVNIQYF
>TRBV23-1|TRBJ2-7|-|-
TGCGCCAGCAGCCCTTTCGTGCCCGACAGGTGTACCTACGAGCAGTACTTC
CASSPFVPDRCTYEQYF
>TRBV7-2|TRBJ1-4|-|-
TGTGCCAGCAGCTCTGGTGGGGCAAGCGGGTGGGAAAAACTGTTTTTT
CASSSGGASGWEKLFF
>TRBV7-2|TRBJ2-1|-|-
TGTGCCAGCAGCTTAGGGCTGAGTGGGGGCTCCTACAATGAGCAGTTCTTC
CASSLGLSGGSYNEQFF
>TRBV4-1|TRBJ1-5|-|TRBD1
TGCGCCAGCAGCCAAGATGGCGGGACAGGGAGGACTAATCAGCCCCAGCATTTT
CASSQDGGTGRTNQPQHF
>TRBV7-9|TRBJ2-7|-|-
TGTGCCAGCAGTTCCAGCCCCTACGAGCAGTACTTC
CASSSSPYEQYF
>TRBV7-2|TRBJ2-1|-|-
TGTGCCAGCAGCTCAGCACGTTGGGGATCCTACAATGAGCAGTTCTTC
CASSSARWGSYNEQFF
>TRBV19|TRBJ2-1|-|-
TGTGCCAGTAGTATCTGGGCTAGTTCGGGGGAAAATGAGCAGTTCTTC
CASSIWASSGENEQFF
>TRBV10-3|TRBJ2-2|once|-
TGTGCCATCAGTGAGTCGTCGCGCAGGGCTTCTAGCGGGGAGCTGTTTTTT
CAISESSRRASSGELFF
>TRBV6-1|TRBJ1-1|-|TRBD1
TGTGCCAGCAGTGAAAGAGACAGGGGAGCTTTCTTT
CASSERDRGAFF
>TRBV9|TRBJ2-2|-|TRBD2
TGTGCCAGCAGCGTAGCTACTAGCGGGGGGGCCGGGGAGCTGTTTTTT
CASSVATSGGAGELFF
>TRBV6-6|TRBJ2-1|-|-
TGTGCCAGCATCAAGGGAGGGGGAGGCGAGCAGTTCTTC
CASIKGGGGEQFF
>TRBV28|TRBJ2-5|-|TRBD2
TGTGCCAGCAGCCCCCGGACTAGCGGCTATGGGACCCAGTACTTC
CASSPRTSGYGTQYF
>TRBV7-2|TRBJ2-7|once|-
TGTGCCAGCAGCTTGAGCTCCTACGAGCAGTACTTC
CASSLSSYEQYF